This T cell receptor (beta chain) is drawn from a study of T-cell reconstitution after alpha-beta-depleted transplantation in children. Unique molecular identifiers were incorporated during preparation of the TCRbeta library. TCRdb used MiXCR to reprocess the PCR reads, holding one entry per CDR3 protein. The profile covers 800,000 to 1,000,000 distinct CDR3 sequences, with 25% to 30% appearing a single time and roughly 30% taken by the ten largest. This CDR3 has 14 amino acids. Per the germline V gene, CDR1 is DFQATT and CDR2 is SNEGSKA (reference sequence). Trimming shortened V by 2 bases and J by 6 bases, and 17 bases separated the two germline ends. Study outcomes and limitations: Some patients showed high day-60 TCRbeta diversity, which derived from surviving recipient T cells and thymic progenitors. Expanded graft clones, several hundred of them, were reportedly the source of alpha-beta T cells about two months after transplant. Among T cells one year after transplant, newly produced cells accounted for most counts and diversity.

A few counts support this clonotype. Its specificity is not known. The sequence was collected from a boy under three years old who had a stem cell transplant for SCID, so the T cells may come from the graft donor. The sample here was PBMCs, mostly from graft donor cells, taken 360 days after TCRalphabeta/CD19-depleted stem cell transplant. The chain joins TRBV20-1 to TRBJ2-7, with D perhaps given as TRBD1 or TRBD2 (5 bases each). The CDR3, as DNA: TGCAGTGCTAGAAAGGGCCTACCGGGACGCGAGCAGTACTTC. Its protein product is CSARKGLPGREQYF.